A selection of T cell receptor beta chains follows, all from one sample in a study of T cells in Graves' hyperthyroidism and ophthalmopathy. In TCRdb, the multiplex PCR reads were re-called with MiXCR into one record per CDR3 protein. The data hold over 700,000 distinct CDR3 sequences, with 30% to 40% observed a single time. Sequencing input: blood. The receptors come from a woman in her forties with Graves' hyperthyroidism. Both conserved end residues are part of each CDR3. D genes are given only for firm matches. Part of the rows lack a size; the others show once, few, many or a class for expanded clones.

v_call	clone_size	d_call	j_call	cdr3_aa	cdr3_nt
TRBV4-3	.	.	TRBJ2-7	CASSQDRGPAYEQYF	TGCGCCAGCAGCCAAGACCGGGGGCCGGCCTACGAGCAGTACTTC
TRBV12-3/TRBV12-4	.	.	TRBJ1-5	CASGAGIQPQHF	TGTGCCAGCGGGGCAGGGATTCAGCCCCAGCATTTT
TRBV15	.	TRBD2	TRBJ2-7	CATSRSSGDSSYEQYF	TGTGCCACCAGCAGGTCTAGCGGGGATAGCTCCTACGAGCAGTACTTC
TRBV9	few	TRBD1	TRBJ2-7	CASSWGPGGGEQYF	TGTGCCAGCAGTTGGGGCCCAGGGGGCGGCGAGCAGTACTTC
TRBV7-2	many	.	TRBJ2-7	CASSLGGREFSYEQYF	TGTGCCAGCAGCTTAGGGGGCAGGGAATTCTCTTACGAGCAGTACTTC
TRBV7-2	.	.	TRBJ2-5	CASSRGRKKETQYF	TGTGCCAGCAGCCGGGGACGGAAGAAAGAGACCCAGTACTTC
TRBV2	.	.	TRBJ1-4	CASIATQAVGGEKLFF	TGTGCCAGCATTGCCACCCAGGCCGTCGGAGGGGAAAAACTGTTTTTT
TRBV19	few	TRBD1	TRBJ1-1	CASSPRGDRGNTEAFF	TGTGCCAGTAGCCCGAGAGGAGACAGGGGGAACACTGAAGCTTTCTTT
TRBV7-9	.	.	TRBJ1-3	CASSNRCGSGNTIYF	TGTGCCAGCAGCAACAGATGTGGCTCTGGAAACACCATATATTTT
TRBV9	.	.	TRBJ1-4	CASSLQRVREKLFF	TGTGCCAGCAGCCTCCAGAGGGTTCGGGAAAAACTGTTTTTT